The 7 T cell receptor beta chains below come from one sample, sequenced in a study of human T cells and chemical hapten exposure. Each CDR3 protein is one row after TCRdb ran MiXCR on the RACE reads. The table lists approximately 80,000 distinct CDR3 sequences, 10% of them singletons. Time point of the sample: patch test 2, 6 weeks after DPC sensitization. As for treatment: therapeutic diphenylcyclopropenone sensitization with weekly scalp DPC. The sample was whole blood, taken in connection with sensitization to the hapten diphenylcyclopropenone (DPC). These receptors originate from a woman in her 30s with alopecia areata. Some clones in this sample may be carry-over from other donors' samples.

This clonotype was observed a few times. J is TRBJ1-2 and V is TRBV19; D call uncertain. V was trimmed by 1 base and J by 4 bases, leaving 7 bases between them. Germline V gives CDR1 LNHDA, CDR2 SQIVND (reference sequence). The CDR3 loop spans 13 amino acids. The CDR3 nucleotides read TGTGCCAGTAGTATAGGGAGCCCCTATGGCTACACCTTC. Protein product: CASSIGSPYGYTF.

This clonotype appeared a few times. This chain's CDR3 is CASSFTGAEQYF. The CDR3 coding sequence is TGTGCCAGCAGTTTTACAGGGGCCGAGCAGTACTTC. The chain has TRBV27 and TRBJ2-7, with 7 bases aligning to TRBD1. The germline V gene encodes CDR1 MNHEY and CDR2 SMNVEV (reference sequence). The CDR3 is 12 amino acids. Trimming at V came to 3 bases and at J to 6 bases, leaving 2 bases not matched to a gene.

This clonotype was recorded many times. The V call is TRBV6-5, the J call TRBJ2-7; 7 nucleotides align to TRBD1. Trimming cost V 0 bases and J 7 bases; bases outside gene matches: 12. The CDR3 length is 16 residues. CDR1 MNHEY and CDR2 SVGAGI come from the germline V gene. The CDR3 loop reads CASSYSYRQGRREQYF. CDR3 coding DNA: TGTGCCAGCAGTTACTCGTACCGACAGGGTCGCCGGGAGCAGTACTTC.

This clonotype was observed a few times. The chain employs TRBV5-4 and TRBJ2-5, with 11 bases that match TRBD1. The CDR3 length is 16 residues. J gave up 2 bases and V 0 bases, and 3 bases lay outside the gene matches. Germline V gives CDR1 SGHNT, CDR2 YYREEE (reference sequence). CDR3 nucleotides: TGTGCCAGCAGCTTGGGGGACAGGGGGTGGCAAGAGACCCAGTACTTC. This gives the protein CASSLGDRGWQETQYF.

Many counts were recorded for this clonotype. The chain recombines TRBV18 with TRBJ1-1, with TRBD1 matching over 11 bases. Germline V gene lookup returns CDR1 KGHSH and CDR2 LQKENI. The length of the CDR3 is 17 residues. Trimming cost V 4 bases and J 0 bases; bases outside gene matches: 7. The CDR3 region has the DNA TGTGCCAGCTCACTTACCGGGACAGGGGGGATGAACACTGAAGCTTTCTTT. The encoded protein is CASSLTGTGGMNTEAFF.

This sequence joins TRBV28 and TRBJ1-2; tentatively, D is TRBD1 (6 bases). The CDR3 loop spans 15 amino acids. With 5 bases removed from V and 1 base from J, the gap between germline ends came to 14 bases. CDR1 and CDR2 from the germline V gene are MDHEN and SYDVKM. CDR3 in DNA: TGTGCCAGCAGTCCAGGGACATGGGGTAACTATGGCTACACCTTC. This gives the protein CASSPGTWGNYGYTF.

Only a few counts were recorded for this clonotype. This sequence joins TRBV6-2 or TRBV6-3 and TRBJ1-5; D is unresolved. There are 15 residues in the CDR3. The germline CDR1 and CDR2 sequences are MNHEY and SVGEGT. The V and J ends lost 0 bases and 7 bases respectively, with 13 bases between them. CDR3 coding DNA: TGTGCCAGCAGTTACTCCGGGGTCGCCAGCCAGCCCCAGCATTTT. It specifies CASSYSGVASQPQHF.